Included here is one T cell receptor beta chain sequence, with context. As yet, its antigen is unknown. TCRdb's copy holds only in-frame clones and misses some; the assay was immunoSEQ multiplex PCR. This table holds about 38,000 clones, roughly 92% found once. The data were taken from a study of a mutant IDH1 vaccine in newly diagnosed glioma. Looking at the study overall: Treated patients had a mean age of about 44 years and a sex split that was roughly 62% male and roughly 40% female. Prior therapy was radiotherapy, temozolomide, or both; most received both. Study-wide points: Pseudoprogression seemingly bore no relation to changes in top peripheral T cell clonotypes.

The time point is: baseline, week 1 (first vaccination visit). Treatment defined: pre-vaccination baseline after standard-of-care therapy. New WHO grade 3 or 4 astrocytomas that were IDH1-mutant and ATRX-lost had been found in donors. The TCR was taken from a man younger than 30 with glioma. Sequences were derived from PBMCs, sampled from a glioma patient treated with radiotherapy, temozolomide or both.

For the CDR3, the DNA is TGCAGTGGAGACAGAGACACTGAAGCTTTCTTT. Protein product: CSGDRDTEAFF. The chain recombines TRBV20-1 with TRBJ1-1, with a tentative D call TRBD1 (5 bases). Germline V gene data show CDR1 as DFQATT and CDR2 as SNEGSKA (reference sequence). Trimming removed 7 bases at V and 3 bases at J, with 9 bases between. The CDR3 totals 11 residues.